There are many counts of the clone carrying this T cell receptor beta chain. The sample originates from a study of T cells in Graves' hyperthyroidism and ophthalmopathy. About the study: The blood sample was taken at first diagnosis, before treatment began.

Patients between 18 and 65 years old had hyperthyroidism, newly diagnosed and lasting under 2 months. The authors took PBMCs from over 8.5 ml fresh peripheral blood. The CDR3 covers 16 residues. Trimming left V 5 bases short and J 1 base short, with 17 bases between. Germline V gives CDR1 LNHNV, CDR2 YYDKDF (reference sequence). TCR beta CDR3 region amplification was performed from RNA transcripts. When the TCR CDR3 underwent first-round RT-PCR, the HTBI primer set was used. In TCRdb, the multiplex PCR reads were re-called with MiXCR into one record per CDR3 protein. The data show around 350,000 distinct CDR3 sequences, approximately 13% seen once.

The sequenced sample was blood. The receptor's source is a woman aged 18 to 35 with Graves' hyperthyroidism. The gene calls are TRBV15 and TRBJ2-5; D possibly matches TRBD1 or TRBD2 (5 bases each). CDR3 sequence: CATSEGTPGPQETQYF. In DNA form, the CDR3 reads TGTGCCACCAGCGAAGGGACGCCCGGCCCCCAAGAGACCCAGTACTTC.